Given below is one TCR beta chain in context. Its antigen is as yet unknown. This specimen belongs to a study of identical twins. Study-wide results and caveats: Zero-insertion analyses might be partly confounded by invariant T cells like MAIT and iNKT.

The cDNA had a unique molecular identifier and a template-switch universal primer site. TCRdb re-called the 5' RACE reads through MiXCR, storing one row per CDR3 protein. The sample has roughly 220,000 distinct CDR3 sequences, around 6.5% seen once. Germline-derived CDR1 and CDR2 are MNHEY and SMNVEV (reference sequence). Trimming took off 2 bases at V and 2 bases at J, with 22 bases between the two ends. The CDR3 is 18 amino acids. The same data also contributed to another study, on T cells expressing NK-cell markers.

Sequencing used CD8+ T cells sorted from blood. The V call is TRBV27, the J call TRBJ2-7; a weak D match, TRBD2 (7 bases). The TCR sequence derives from a woman between 18 and 29 years old in good health. Here the CDR3 DNA reads TGTGCCAGCAGTTTAAACAGGGTCGTCGGCGGGGGACCCTACGAGCAGTACTTC. Translated: CASSLNRVVGGGPYEQYF.